This TCR beta chain was recorded in a study of cytomegalovirus exposure and HLA in healthy donors. Study outcomes and limitations: Using the classifier, cytomegalovirus status was reportedly diagnosed with high specificity and sensitivity. About 87% or about 30% of the time was how often most TCR beta V segments were productive, according to an earlier analysis. Usually a TCR sequence was rare, but some public TCRs were found in many donors. A list of 150 to 200 TCR beta chains associated with cytomegalovirus was given.

V dropped 4 bases and J dropped 5 bases, with 15 bases sitting between them. Germline V CDR1 and CDR2: SGDLS, YYNGEE. This CDR3 spans 15 amino acids. The PCR used 60 Vbeta and 13 Jbeta primers. The assay was immunoSEQ multiplex PCR, and TCRdb's table has in-frame clones only and misses some. Among approximately 150,000 clones, over 75% were seen once, and the ten largest hold just under 6.5%. This clone was observed a few times. The antigen is not known. The V call is TRBV9, the J call TRBJ2-2; D perhaps matches TRBD2 (6 bases). The clonotype originates from a man aged 40-50 years in good health and CMV-seropositive. Sequenced material: PBMCs. CDR3 in amino acids: CASSTRDFGTGELFF. The DNA for the CDR3 is TGTGCCAGCAGCACACGGGACTTTGGAACCGGGGAGCTGTTTTTT.